This T cell receptor (beta chain) came from a study of tumor-infiltrating lymphocytes in primary liver carcinoma. Study as a whole: Men and women, 30 to 69 years of age, made up the patients. Sequenced samples came back with roughly 3.65 to 8 million productive TCRbeta reads, and the counts looked alike across tissue types.

This clonotype was detected many times. The antigen is not known. Without any cell sorting, 20-30 mg of bulk tissue yielded co-extracted RNA and DNA. Study outcomes and limitations: Tumor-adjacent and tumor-blood pairs overlapped less than tumor region pairs did.

The CDR3 extends over 10 amino acids. Germline values: CDR1 SQVTM, CDR2 ANQGSEA. The V and J ends lost 6 bases and 15 bases respectively, with 16 bases between them. The researchers produced TCR beta cDNA from roughly 500 ng total RNA with a constant-region primer. Each TCR beta library was derived from three nested multiplex PCR rounds that employed slightly modified ARM-PCR. With TRBV1-TRBV30 forward primers and a C-beta reverse primer, the first two PCR rounds were run for nine to eleven cycles each. TCRdb re-derived calls from the multiplex PCR reads in MiXCR, one entry per CDR3 protein. Of more than 100,000 distinct CDR3 sequences listed, around 62% were seen once; the top ten hold about a tenth.

This sequence joins TRBV29-1 and TRBJ2-3, with D unresolved. This receptor was identified in a woman aged 55 to 70 with primary liver carcinoma and hepatitis B virus infection. The sequenced sample was liver tumor tissue from sampling region 1. Subset given: tumor region T1, superior pole. DNA for the CDR3: TGCAGCGTCGGGTCGGGCAGACTTTATTTT. It translates to CSVGSGRLYF.